This T cell receptor beta chain originates from a study of cytomegalovirus exposure and HLA in healthy donors. Study observations and caveats: Reports indicated that the classifier achieved high specificity and sensitivity in diagnosing cytomegalovirus status. While the bulk of TCR sequences proved rare, some public TCRs turned up in many donors. In vitro experiments confirmed that a few CMV-associated chains were specific for CMV antigens. Cytomegalovirus association was listed for under 200 TCR beta chains.

Details on this clone: Its target is not known.

Sequenced by immunoSEQ multiplex PCR; TCRdb stores in-frame clones only, minus some. The sample shows about 130,000 clones, around nine tenths of them seen only once. The CDR3 loop spans 16 amino acids. V lost 5 bases, J lost 4 bases, and 20 bases lay in between. Germline CDR1 and CDR2: SGHTA and FQGNSA. The chain combines TRBV7-2 with TRBJ1-1; possibly TRBD1 for D (6 bases). This clonotype was obtained from a young man in good health and CMV-seronegative. Sequences were obtained from PBMCs. For the CDR3, the DNA is TGTGCCAGCAGCCTCAAGCTGATACAGGGTTTCACTGAAGCTTTCTTT. As protein: CASSLKLIQGFTEAFF.